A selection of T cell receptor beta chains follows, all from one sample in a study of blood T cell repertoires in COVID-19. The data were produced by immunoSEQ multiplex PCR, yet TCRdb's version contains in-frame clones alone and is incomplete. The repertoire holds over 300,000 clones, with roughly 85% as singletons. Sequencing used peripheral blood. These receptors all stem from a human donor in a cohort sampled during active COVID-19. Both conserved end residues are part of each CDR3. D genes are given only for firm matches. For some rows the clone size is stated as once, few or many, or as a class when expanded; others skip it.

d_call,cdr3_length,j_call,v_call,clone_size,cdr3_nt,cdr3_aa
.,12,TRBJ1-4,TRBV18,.,TGTGCCAGCTCACCCGACAGCACTGGACTGTTTTTT,CASSPDSTGLFF
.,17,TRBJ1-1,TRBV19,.,TGTGCCAGTAGTACTTTAGGAACAGTTTCGTTGAACACTGAAGCTTTCTTT,CASSTLGTVSLNTEAFF
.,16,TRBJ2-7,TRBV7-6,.,TGTGCCAGCAGCCCCTCGGGAGACAGAGTCGTTATAGAGCAGTACTTC,CASSPSGDRVVIEQYF
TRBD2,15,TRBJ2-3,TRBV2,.,TGTGCCACCAATCCGACGAGCGGGGGGGCTCATACGCAGTATTTT,CATNPTSGGAHTQYF
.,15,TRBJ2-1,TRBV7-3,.,TGTGCCAGCAGCTCGCAAGGAGCGAACTACAATGAGCAGTTCTTC,CASSSQGANYNEQFF
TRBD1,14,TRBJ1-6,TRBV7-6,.,TGTGCCAGCAGCCTCAACAGGGGAGGATCACCCCTCCACTTT,CASSLNRGGSPLHF
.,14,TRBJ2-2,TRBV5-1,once,TGCGCCAGCAGCTTAGCCCGATCAAGCGGGGAGCTGTTTTTT,CASSLARSSGELFF
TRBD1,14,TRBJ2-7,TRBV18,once,TGTGCCAGCTCCATTAGGGACAGATCCTACGAGCAGTACTTC,CASSIRDRSYEQYF
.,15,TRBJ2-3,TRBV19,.,TGTGCCAGTAGTATTAGTGGACAGAGCACAGATACGCAGTATTTT,CASSISGQSTDTQYF
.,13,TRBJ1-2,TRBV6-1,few,TGTGCCAGCAGTGAACGGGAGACGGATGGCTACACCTTC,CASSERETDGYTF
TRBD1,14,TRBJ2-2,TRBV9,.,TGTGCCAGCTCTGGGACAGAAAACACCGGGGAGCTGTTTTTT,CASSGTENTGELFF
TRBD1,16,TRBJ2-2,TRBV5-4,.,TGTGCCGGGGAGGAGCAGGGGGCTCTAAACACCGGGGAGCTGTTTTTT,CAGEEQGALNTGELFF
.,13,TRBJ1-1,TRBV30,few,TGTGCCTGGAGGGACTTACAGAACACTGAAGCTTTCTTT,CAWRDLQNTEAFF
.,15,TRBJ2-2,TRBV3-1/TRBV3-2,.,TGTGCCAGCAGCCACAGGGGATATCGGACCGGGGAGCTGTTTTTT,CASSHRGYRTGELFF
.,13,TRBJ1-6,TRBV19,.,TGTGCCAGTAAAGGCCAGGGTGATTCACCCCTCCACTTT,CASKGQGDSPLHF
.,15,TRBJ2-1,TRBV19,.,TGTGCCAGTAGTATTGAGGACAGAAGCTACAATGAGCAGTTCTTC,CASSIEDRSYNEQFF
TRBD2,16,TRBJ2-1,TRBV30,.,TGTGCCTGGAGTCGAGAACCGGGACTAGCGAGTCATGAGCAGTTCTTC,CAWSREPGLASHEQFF
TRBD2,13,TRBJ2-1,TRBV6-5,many,TGTGTCAGCTCCCTCGGGGAGGGCAATGAGCAGTTCTTC,CVSSLGEGNEQFF
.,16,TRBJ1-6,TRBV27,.,TGTGCCAGCAGTTTATCGATAAACAGGGAGGGTTCACCCCTCCACTTT,CASSLSINREGSPLHF
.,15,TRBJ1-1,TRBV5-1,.,TGCGCCAGCAGCCCGCGGTCAGGGGTTTTGACTGAAGCTTTCTTT,CASSPRSGVLTEAFF
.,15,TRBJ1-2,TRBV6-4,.,TGTGCCAGCAGTGAAGGAAGAGGCCAGCTCTATGGCTACACCTTC,CASSEGRGQLYGYTF
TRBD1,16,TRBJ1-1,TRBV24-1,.,TGTGCCACCAGTGACCCCCGGACAGGGGGCGGGGATGGAGCTTTCTTT,CATSDPRTGGGDGAFF
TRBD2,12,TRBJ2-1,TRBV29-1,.,TGCAGCGTTGGGACTAGCGTTGATGAGCAGTTCTTC,CSVGTSVDEQFF
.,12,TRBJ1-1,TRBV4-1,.,TGCGCCAGCAGCCATGGGGGACTTGAAGCTTTCTTT,CASSHGGLEAFF
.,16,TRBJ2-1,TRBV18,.,TGTGCCAGCTCACCACCGGCCAGGGGAAGGTGGAATGAGCAGTTCTTC,CASSPPARGRWNEQFF